Listed here are 13 T cell receptor beta chains from one sample, sequenced in a study of blood T cell repertoires in COVID-19 (dated by TCRdb to about 2020). Libraries were made using the immunoSEQ multiplex PCR assay. TCRdb carries this immuneACCESS record with in-frame sequences only. Its versions omit some clonotypes, under half of them owing to an unresolved V gene in the studies checked, with the rest unexplained. The sample has 100,000 to 150,000 clones on record, about 85% of them singletons. Jointly, the top ten make up 6.6% of the sample. Material for sequencing was peripheral blood. The receptors stem from a man older than 75 with active or convalescent COVID-19.

The V gene is TRBV7-3, the J gene TRBJ1-2, with TRBD1 matching over 12 bases. J gave up 14 bases and V 4 bases, and 11 bases lay outside the gene matches. The CDR3 spans 14 residues. The germline V gene encodes CDR1 SGHTA and CDR2 FQGTGA. Here the CDR3 reads CASSSGQGAWVPTF. In DNA, the CDR3 is TGTGCCAGCAGCTCGGGACAGGGGGCTTGGGTGCCTACCTTC.

The CDR3 region is CAISERGTSEKLFF. The CDR3 DNA sequence: TGTGCCATCAGTGAGCGTGGGACTTCTGAAAAACTGTTTTTT. The chain couples TRBV10-3 to TRBJ1-4, with a possible D match to TRBD1 (5 bases). CDR3 length: 14 residues. V dropped 2 bases and J dropped 7 bases, with 11 bases sitting between them. In germline, CDR1 is ENHRY, CDR2 SYGVKD.

The rearrangement joins TRBV7-9 to TRBJ1-5; D unresolved. V was trimmed by 5 bases and J by 3 bases, leaving 8 bases between them. Per germline, CDR1 SEHNR and CDR2 FQNEAQ (reference sequence). This CDR3 is built from 13 residues. The CDR3 region is CASSTQLNQPQHF. CDR3 DNA sequence: TGTGCCAGCAGCACACAGCTCAATCAGCCCCAGCATTTT.

The rearrangement uses TRBV2 and TRBJ1-1; 9 bases fit TRBD1. V shed 0 bases, J shed 6 bases, and the junction held 8 bases outside the gene matches. Germline V gene sequence: CDR1 SNHLY, CDR2 FYNNEI. This CDR3 region has 16 residues. CDR3 nucleotide sequence: TGTGCCAGCAGTGAAGCAGGACAGGGGAGGGGGCCTGAAGCTTTCTTT. Translating it yields CASSEAGQGRGPEAFF. Full variable domain (outside the CDR3, taken from reference TRBV2 and TRBJ1-1): EPEVTQTPSHQVTQMGQEVILRCVPISNHLYFYWYRQILGQKVEFLVSFYNNEISEKSEIFDDQFSVERPDGSNFTLKIRSTKLEDSAMYFCASSEAGQGRGPEAFFGQGTRLTVV.

V is TRBV27 and J is TRBJ1-2, with 7 bases matching TRBD1. Germline assignment: CDR1 MNHEY and CDR2 SMNVEV (reference sequence). The CDR3 contains 15 residues. Losses at the gene ends were 5 bases for V and 5 bases for J; bases not matched to a gene: 11. CDR3 in DNA: TGTGCCAGCAGTACCTCCACAGGGGCCGTATATGGCTACACCTTC. Translated, it gives CASSTSTGAVYGYTF.

The rearrangement links TRBV9 to TRBJ2-1, with D perhaps matching TRBD2 (5 bases). CDR3 length: 15 residues. V lost 4 bases and J lost 0, with 11 bases in between. Looked up from germline, CDR1 is SGDLS and CDR2 is YYNGEE. CDR3 sequence reads: CASSSPGNSYNEQFF. CDR3 DNA sequence: TGTGCCAGCAGCTCTCCGGGGAACTCCTACAATGAGCAGTTCTTC.

The chain recombines TRBV20-1 with TRBJ1-4; D might be TRBD1 (6 bases). The CDR3 length is 13 residues. V was clipped by 3 bases and J by 6 bases, with 11 bases between them. In germline, CDR1 is DFQATT, CDR2 SNEGSKA (reference sequence). The CDR3 DNA is TGCAGTGCTAGTCCAGGGGCCGATGAAAAACTGTTTTTT. This codes for CSASPGADEKLFF.

V is TRBV5-1 and J is TRBJ1-2; TRBD1 matches at 8 bases. This CDR3 has 17 amino acids. The germline gives CDR1 SGHRS, CDR2 YFSETQ. The V and J ends lost 0 bases and 6 bases, in that order; junction bases with no gene match: 13. The CDR3 sequence is CASSLEVVGSGGDGYTF. In DNA form, the CDR3 reads TGCGCCAGCAGCTTGGAGGTGGTTGGGTCAGGGGGCGATGGCTACACCTTC.

The chain uses TRBV27 and TRBJ2-2; 7 positions agree with TRBD1. The CDR3 contains 15 residues. With V trimmed by 8 bases and J by 5 bases, 11 bases remained unmatched. Germline lookup yields CDR1 MNHEY and CDR2 SMNVEV (reference sequence). CDR3 loop: CASFRRTGRTGELFF. The CDR3 nucleotides are TGTGCCAGCTTTCGGAGGACAGGAAGGACCGGGGAGCTGTTTTTT.

This chain connects TRBV5-1 to TRBJ1-2; 7 positions agree with TRBD1. V gave up 4 bases and J gave up 0 bases; unmatched junction bases: 12. The CDR3 loop spans 17 amino acids. Germline lookup yields CDR1 SGHRS and CDR2 YFSETQ. The CDR3 DNA is TGCGCCAGCAGCACCCAACCCGGGACAGACACTAACTATGGCTACACCTTC. The encoded protein is CASSTQPGTDTNYGYTF.

The DNA for the CDR3 is TGTGCCAGCATGTCTTCGCAGGGGTTCTCTTCACCCCTCCACTTT. Translation: CASMSSQGFSSPLHF. This chain links TRBV6-5 with TRBJ1-6, with D tentatively TRBD1 (6 bases). With 7 bases removed from V and 9 bases from J, the gap between germline ends came to 19 bases. Germline CDR1 is MNHEY and CDR2 is SVGAGI. CDR3 length: 15 amino acids.

This sequence joins TRBV15 and TRBJ1-4; 9 bases line up with TRBD1. The CDR3 length is 16 residues. The germline gives CDR1 LNHNV, CDR2 YYDKDF (reference sequence). V trimming: 3 bases; J trimming: 3 bases; junction bases outside the gene matches: 5. The CDR3 DNA is TGTGCCACCAGCAGGGGACAGGGTCAGGCTAATGAAAAACTGTTTTTT. Protein product: CATSRGQGQANEKLFF.

CDR3 nucleotide sequence: TGTGCCAGCAGCCAAGATGGGGCTTTCGGCGAGCAGTACTTC. Translating gives CASSQDGAFGEQYF. V is TRBV4-2 and J is TRBJ2-7; the D gene is possibly TRBD1 (5 bases). In germline, CDR1 is LGHNA, CDR2 YNFKEQ. The CDR3 sequence is 14 residues long. V gave up 0 bases and J gave up 6 bases, with 12 bases separating them.